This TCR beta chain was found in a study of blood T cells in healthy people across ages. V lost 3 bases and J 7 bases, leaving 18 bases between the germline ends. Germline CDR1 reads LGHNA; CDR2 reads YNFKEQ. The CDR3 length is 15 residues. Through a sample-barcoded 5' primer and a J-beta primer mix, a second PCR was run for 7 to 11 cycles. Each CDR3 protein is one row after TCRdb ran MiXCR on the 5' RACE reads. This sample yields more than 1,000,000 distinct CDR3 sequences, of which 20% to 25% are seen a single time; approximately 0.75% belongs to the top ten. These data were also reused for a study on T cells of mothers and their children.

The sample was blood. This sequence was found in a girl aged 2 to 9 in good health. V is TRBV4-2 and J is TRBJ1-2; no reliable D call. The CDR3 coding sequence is TGTGCCAGCAGCCAGGACCTTCTTCTACTGCCTGGCTACACCTTC. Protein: CASSQDLLLLPGYTF.